This TCR beta chain was identified in a study of T-cell memory formation after mild COVID-19. Study context: The two donors had largely donor-specific TCR clusters.

The V gene end was trimmed by 4 bases and the J gene end by 6 bases; junction bases not matched to a gene: 6. The germline gives CDR1 SGDLS, CDR2 YYNGEE. The CDR3 runs to 15 residues. TCRdb called the 5' RACE reads again in MiXCR, with one record for every CDR3 protein. The table records just under 150,000 distinct CDR3 sequences, 6% to 6.5% of them present only once. The sample holds many counts of this clonotype. The V call is TRBV9, the J call TRBJ1-6; 8 nucleotides match TRBD1. Sequences were obtained from PBMCs or a T cell subset sorted from them (not recorded which). This receptor was taken from an adult woman who had mild COVID-19 (a few samples of this study predate the infection). Cell type and time point are not known. CDR3 bases: TGTGCCAGCAGCCCCCGGACAGGGAGTAATTCACCCCTCCACTTT. This gives the protein CASSPRTGSNSPLHF.